Each of the 15 T cell receptor beta chains below was sequenced from the same sample in a study of cytomegalovirus exposure and HLA in healthy donors (dated by TCRdb to the late 2010s). The protocol used for the library was the immunoSEQ multiplex PCR assay. For the multiplex PCR, a mixture combining 60 forward primers for TCR Vbeta segments and 13 reverse primers for TCR Jbeta segments was used. What TCRdb holds here is the immuneACCESS table cut down to in-frame rearrangements. Part of the clones is not present; checked against another copy, under half of the missing clones reflect an unresolved V gene, and the others are unexplained. Recorded for this sample are about 200,000 clones; roughly four fifths of them occurred a single time. The ten largest account for about 2.5% of the sample. The sequenced sample was PBMCs. Source of these receptors: a woman in her 40s in good health and CMV-seronegative.

This rearrangement joins TRBV19 to TRBJ1-1; 8 bases are a match to TRBD1. The CDR3 runs to 14 residues. Unmatched junction bases numbered 10, after V lost 6 bases and J lost 7 bases. CDR1 and CDR2 (germline): LNHDA, SQIVND (reference sequence). Here the CDR3 DNA reads TGTGCCAGTAGCGATTTGGGACAGGTTGGTGAAGCTTTCTTT. Its translation is CASSDLGQVGEAFF.

J is TRBJ2-1 and V is TRBV6-6; 11 bases align to TRBD2. The V gene's germline CDR1 is MNHNY and CDR2 SVGAGI (reference sequence). V gave up 6 bases and J gave up 3 bases; unmatched junction bases: 1. The CDR3 consists of 14 residues. The DNA of the CDR3 is TGTGCCAGCAGGGGACTAGCGGACTACAATGAGCAGTTCTTC. It encodes CASRGLADYNEQFF.

CDR3 coding DNA: TGTGCCAGCAGTTACGAGTCGCGGCAGCCCCAGCATTTT. This encodes CASSYESRQPQHF. The chain is built from TRBV6-6 and TRBJ1-5; unclear D gene. Germline CDR1 reads MNHNY; CDR2 reads SVGAGI (reference sequence). The ends were cut back, 2 bases at V and 7 bases at J, with 9 bases in the middle. The CDR3 is made up of 13 amino acids.

The chain joins TRBV2 to TRBJ2-5; 14 bases match TRBD2. The DNA matches TRBJ2-7 better at its end, which makes the J call doubtful. The length of the CDR3 is 15 residues. Germline loops: CDR1 SNHLY, CDR2 FYNNEI. DNA of the CDR3: TGTGCCAGCCGATCTGGACTAGCGGGAGGAGGCGAGCAGTACTTC. This codes for CASRSGLAGGGEQYF.

This sequence joins TRBV18 and TRBJ1-1; the D is unclear. Trimming pared 2 bases from V and 8 bases from J, leaving 12 bases between. Germline values: CDR1 KGHSH, CDR2 LQKENI. The CDR3 is made up of 13 amino acids. Written as DNA, the CDR3 is TGTGCCAGCTCACCAGAGATCGCGTACGAAGCTTTCTTT. It yields the protein CASSPEIAYEAFF.

The chain links TRBV6-6 to TRBJ2-1, with D maybe TRBD1 (6 bases). The CDR3 sequence is 15 residues long. V shed 7 bases and J shed 7 bases, with 20 bases lying between them. Germline CDR1 reads MNHNY; CDR2 reads SVGAGI (reference sequence). The CDR3 DNA follows: TGTGCCAGCACCCAAAGCGGTCGAGGGGGTAATGAGCAGTTCTTC. Encoded protein: CASTQSGRGGNEQFF.

This clone was recorded only once. The chain links TRBV21-1 to TRBJ1-1; the table names TRBD1, a call not compared with the DNA. TRBV21-1 is noted as a pseudogene. The CDR3 covers 16 residues. The CDR3 coding sequence is TGTGCCAGCAGCAAAGTGACAGGCCAAAAGGACACTGAAGCTTTCTTT. Translation: CASSKVTGQKDTEAFF.

J is TRBJ1-5 and V is TRBV19; D is possibly TRBD1 (6 bases). The length of the CDR3 is 13 residues. Germline loops: CDR1 LNHDA, CDR2 SQIVND (reference sequence). Trimming removed 5 bases from V and 4 bases from J, with 9 bases in between. The CDR3 sequence is CASSGQINQPQHF. As DNA, the CDR3 is TGTGCCAGTAGTGGACAGATTAATCAGCCCCAGCATTTT.

The rearrangement joins TRBV19 to TRBJ2-3; TRBD2 matches 7 bases. With V trimmed by 11 bases and J by 1 base, 6 bases remained unmatched. The germline V gene has CDR1 LNHDA and CDR2 SQIVND (reference sequence). The CDR3 is 13 residues long. The chain's CDR3 is CACGDYRTDTQYF. DNA of the CDR3: TGTGCCTGCGGGGACTATCGCACAGATACGCAGTATTTT.

This rearrangement joins TRBV10-3 to TRBJ1-3; D call uncertain. The DNA end favors TRBJ2-2, so the J call may be wrong. This CDR3 has 14 amino acids. Germline V lookup: CDR1 ENHRY, CDR2 SYGVKD. CDR3 loop: CAISESRPTGELFF. The DNA for the CDR3 is TGTGCCATCAGTGAGTCGAGGCCCACCGGGGAGCTGTTTTTT.

The V call is TRBV7-9, the J call TRBJ2-7; D is possibly TRBD1 (5 bases). CDR1 and CDR2 (germline): SEHNR, FQNEAQ (reference sequence). Trimming left V 2 bases short and J 1 base short, with 9 bases between. The CDR3 sequence is 14 residues long. DNA of the CDR3: TGTGCCAGCAGCTTACCAGGGAAATCCTACGAGCAGTACTTC. As protein: CASSLPGKSYEQYF.

In this sample, this clone turned up once. The V and J genes are TRBV27 and TRBJ2-1; TRBD2 agrees at 10 bases. The J segment lost 4 bases and the V segment lost 6 bases, leaving 15 bases of the junction unmatched. Germline V gene lookup returns CDR1 MNHEY and CDR2 SMNVEV (reference sequence). The CDR3 has 18 residues. The CDR3 is CASSPNPSGRVGYNEQFF. The CDR3 coding sequence is TGTGCCAGCAGCCCAAACCCTAGCGGGAGAGTTGGGTACAATGAGCAGTTCTTC.

The V gene is TRBV5-4, the J gene TRBJ1-1; D is possibly TRBD1 (6 bases). Germline loops: CDR1 SGHNT, CDR2 YYREEE (reference sequence). Deletions cut 4 bases from V and 6 bases from J, with 13 bases between. CDR3 size: 13 residues. In nucleotides, the CDR3 is TGTGCCAGCAGCGGTCCGGGACATCCTGAAGCTTTCTTT. Its protein is CASSGPGHPEAFF.

The chain links TRBV5-1 to TRBJ2-7, with TRBD2 identical over 14 bases. Trimming cost V 5 bases and J 4 bases; bases outside gene matches: 11. The CDR3 is made up of 17 amino acids. CDR1 is SGHRS, CDR2 YFSETQ, per germline. The DNA for the CDR3 is TGCGCCAGCAGGTCCGGGACTAGCGGGAGTCTTGAGTACGAGCAGTACTTC. It codes for CASRSGTSGSLEYEQYF.

The chain couples TRBV7-3 to TRBJ2-1, with 8 bases matching TRBD2. Germline CDR1 SGHTA, CDR2 FQGTGA. The CDR3 is made up of 16 amino acids. J gave up 8 bases and V 5 bases, and 14 bases lay outside the gene matches. The CDR3 loop is CASSAFLAGGDDEQFF. In DNA, the CDR3 is TGTGCCAGCAGCGCCTTTCTAGCGGGCGGTGACGATGAGCAGTTCTTC.